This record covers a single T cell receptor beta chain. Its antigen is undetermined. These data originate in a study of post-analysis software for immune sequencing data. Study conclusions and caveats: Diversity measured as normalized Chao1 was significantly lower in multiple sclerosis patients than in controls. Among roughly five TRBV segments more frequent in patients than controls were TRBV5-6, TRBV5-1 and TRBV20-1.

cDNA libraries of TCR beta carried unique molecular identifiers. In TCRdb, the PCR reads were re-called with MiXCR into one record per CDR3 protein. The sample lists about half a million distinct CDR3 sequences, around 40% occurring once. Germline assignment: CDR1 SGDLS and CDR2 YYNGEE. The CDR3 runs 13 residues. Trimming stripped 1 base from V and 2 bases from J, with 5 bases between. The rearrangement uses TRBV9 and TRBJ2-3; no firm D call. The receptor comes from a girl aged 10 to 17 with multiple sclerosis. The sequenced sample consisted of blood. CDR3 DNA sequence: TGTGCCAGCAGCGTATGGGACACAGATACGCAGTATTTT. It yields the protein CASSVWDTDTQYF.